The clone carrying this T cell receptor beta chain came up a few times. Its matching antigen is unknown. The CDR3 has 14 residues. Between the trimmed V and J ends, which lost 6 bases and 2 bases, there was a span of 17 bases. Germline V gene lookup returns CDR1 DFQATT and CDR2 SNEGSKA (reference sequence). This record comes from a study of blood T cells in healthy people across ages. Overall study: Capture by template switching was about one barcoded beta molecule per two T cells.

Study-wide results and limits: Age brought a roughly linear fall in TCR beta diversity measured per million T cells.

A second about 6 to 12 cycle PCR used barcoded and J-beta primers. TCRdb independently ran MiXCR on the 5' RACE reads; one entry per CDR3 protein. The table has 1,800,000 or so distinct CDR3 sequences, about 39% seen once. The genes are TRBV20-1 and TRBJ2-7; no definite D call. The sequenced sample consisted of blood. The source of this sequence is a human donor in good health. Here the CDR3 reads CSAPQRLGTYEQYF. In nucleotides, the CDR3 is TGCAGTGCCCCCCAGAGGCTAGGCACCTACGAGCAGTACTTC.